This T cell receptor beta chain stems from a study of blood T cell repertoires in COVID-19. Study details: Acute and convalescent COVID-19 samples came from the United States, Italy and Spain. T cells, B-cell-depleted T cells, or PBMCs provided the cDNA or gDNA that served as material.

Categorization into cohorts depended on clinical history that participants reported. The data were produced by immunoSEQ multiplex PCR, yet TCRdb's version contains in-frame clones alone and is incomplete. The data show a few hundred thousand clones, around 85% seen once. Per the germline V gene, CDR1 is LNHDA and CDR2 is SQIVND (reference sequence). V was cut by 9 bases and J by 0 bases, with 15 bases left in between. The CDR3 contains 14 residues. Sequenced input: PBMCs or T cells enriched from blood (not recorded which). The J gene is TRBJ2-7, the V gene TRBV19, with D perhaps matching TRBD2 (6 bases). The origin of this receptor is a woman aged 40 to 55 with acute COVID-19. The CDR3 is CASKHAGSSYEQYF. The CDR3 DNA reads as TGTGCCAGCAAACATGCCGGGAGCTCCTACGAGCAGTACTTC. Full variable domain (remainder filled in from reference TRBV19 and TRBJ2-7): DGGITQSPKYLFRKEGQNVTLSCEQNLNHDAMYWYRQDPGQGLRLIYYSQIVNDFQKGDIAEGYSVSREKKESFPLTVTSAQKNPTAFYLCASKHAGSSYEQYFGPGTRLTVT.